The 15 T cell receptor beta chains below all came from one sample that was sequenced in a study of blood T cell repertoires in COVID-19 (dated by TCRdb to between 2020 and 2021). The receptor library was made with the immunoSEQ multiplex PCR assay. Here the immuneACCESS table is served through TCRdb, limited to in-frame sequences with V and J called. Missing clones are a known gap in these copies; in checked studies unresolved V genes cover under half, and the rest lacks a known reason. The sample has just under 250,000 clones on record, roughly 91% of them singletons. Over 4% of the sample rests with the top ten. Sequenced material: PBMCs or T cells enriched from blood (not recorded which). Every receptor here comes from a woman aged 30 to 39 who had recovered from COVID-19.

The chain employs TRBV27 and TRBJ2-5; the match to TRBD1 covers 9 bases. This CDR3 spans 15 amino acids. Germline CDR1 and CDR2: MNHEY and SMNVEV (reference sequence). Trimming cost V 5 bases and J 4 bases; bases outside gene matches: 8. Here the CDR3 DNA reads TGTGCCAGCAGTCCCCGGGACAGGGTTTTAGAGACCCAGTACTTC. Amino acids: CASSPRDRVLETQYF.

Notes on this clone: This same CDR3 is encoded by further DNA sequences in the sample. The chain links TRBV5-1 to TRBJ1-5; D is undetermined. This CDR3 is 14 amino acids long. Trimming cost V 0 bases and J 4 bases, with 8 bases left between them. Germline V lookup: CDR1 SGHRS, CDR2 YFSETQ. The DNA for the CDR3 is TGCGCCAGCAGCTTGGGGGGAGGAAATCAGCCCCAGCATTTT. This encodes CASSLGGGNQPQHF.

The gene calls are TRBV2 and TRBJ1-2; 10 bases align to TRBD1. The CDR3 spans 13 residues. Germline-derived CDR1 and CDR2 are SNHLY and FYNNEI. After removal of 10 bases from V and 8 bases from J, the junction contained 10 bases not matched to a gene. The CDR3 DNA is TGTGCCACGACCCGACAGGGGGCCGAAGGCTACACCTTC. Translation gives CATTRQGAEGYTF.

J is TRBJ1-2 and V is TRBV24-1, with unresolved D. The CDR3 has 14 amino acids. Germline CDR1 and CDR2: KGHDR and SFDVKD. Trimming took 3 bases from V and 13 from J, leaving 20 bases between them. The CDR3, as DNA: TGTGCCACCAGTGATACCCACCGGACGGGATCACTCACCTTC. Protein: CATSDTHRTGSLTF.

This CDR3 is CASSESRGTQETQYF. DNA for the CDR3: TGTGCCAGCAGTGAATCTCGGGGGACCCAAGAGACCCAGTACTTC. The chain carries TRBV25-1 and TRBJ2-5, with D perhaps matching TRBD2 (6 bases). V lost 1 base to trimming and J lost 1 base, with 10 bases between them. From germline, CDR1 is MGHDK and CDR2 SYGVNS. The CDR3 runs to 15 residues.

The V call is TRBV9, the J call TRBJ1-1; 9 bases fit TRBD1. The CDR3 spans 14 residues. Per germline, CDR1 SGDLS and CDR2 YYNGEE. Trimming took 0 bases from V and 7 from J; bases not matched to a gene: 4. This chain's CDR3 is CASSVGQGGGEAFF. CDR3 nucleotide sequence: TGTGCCAGCAGCGTAGGACAGGGGGGCGGTGAAGCTTTCTTT. The full variable domain, in which reference TRBV9 and TRBJ1-1 provide the parts outside the CDR3, is DSGVTQTPKHLITATGQRVTLRCSPRSGDLSVYWYQQSLDQGLQFLIQYYNGEERAKGNILERFSAQQFPDLHSELNLSSLELGDSALYFCASSVGQGGGEAFFGQGTRLTVV.

This chain connects TRBV7-2 to TRBJ1-6, with unresolved D. The CDR3 length is 12 residues. Per the germline V gene, CDR1 is SGHTA and CDR2 is FQGNSA. V lost 8 bases and J 8 bases, leaving 10 bases between the germline ends. The DNA for the CDR3 is TGTGCCAGCGGACTTGGACATTCACCCCTCCACTTT. It codes for CASGLGHSPLHF.

This clone has only a few counts. This rearrangement joins TRBV27 to TRBJ2-4; the match to TRBD2 covers 7 bases. Trimming cost V 4 bases and J 8 bases; bases outside gene matches: 11. Germline values: CDR1 MNHEY, CDR2 SMNVEV (reference sequence). The CDR3 runs to 15 residues. The CDR3 DNA is TGTGCCAGCAGTTCCAGCGGGGTAGCCAGGTACATTCAGTACTTC. Its protein product is CASSSSGVARYIQYF.

This clone came up once. The V call is TRBV28, the J call TRBJ2-7; tentative D call: TRBD2 (5 bases). The CDR3 is made up of 11 amino acids. Germline-derived CDR1 and CDR2 are MDHEN and SYDVKM. With 7 bases removed from V and 8 bases from J, the gap between germline ends came to 12 bases. This CDR3 is CASNWGDQQYF. CDR3 in DNA: TGTGCCAGCAACTGGGGAGACCAGCAGTACTTC.

The genes are TRBV19 and TRBJ1-3, with D uncertain. Germline CDR1 reads LNHDA; CDR2 reads SQIVND (reference sequence). This CDR3 comprises 15 residues. V lost 2 bases and J lost 4, with 12 bases in between. The CDR3 protein is CASSISATPGNTIYF. CDR3 coding DNA: TGTGCCAGTAGTATATCCGCTACCCCCGGAAACACCATATATTTT.

V is TRBV29-1 and J is TRBJ1-1, with D perhaps matching TRBD1 (5 bases). Germline CDR1 and CDR2: SQVTM and ANQGSEA. Trimming removed 1 base from V and 3 bases from J, with 9 bases in between. The CDR3 is 13 amino acids. CDR3 region: CSVEADTYTEAFF. The DNA for the CDR3 is TGCAGCGTTGAAGCGGACACATACACTGAAGCTTTCTTT.

This clone was detected a few times. V usage is TRBV28 and J usage is TRBJ1-5; no firm D call. V dropped 5 bases and J dropped 4 bases, with 9 bases sitting between them. The CDR3 has 13 residues. Germline V gene data show CDR1 as MDHEN and CDR2 as SYDVKM. CDR3 region: CASSLVRNQPQHF. DNA of the CDR3: TGTGCCAGCAGTCTTGTGAGGAATCAGCCCCAGCATTTT. The full variable domain, its missing parts supplied by reference TRBV28 and TRBJ1-5, is DVKVTQSSRYLVKRTGEKVFLECVQDMDHENMFWYRQDPGLGLRLIYFSYDVKMKEKGDIPEGYSVSREKKERFSLILESASTNQTSMYLCASSLVRNQPQHFGDGTRLSIL.

CDR3 coding DNA: TGTGCCAGCAGCTTGTATCAGGAATACTACACCTTC. Protein: CASSLYQEYYTF. V gene TRBV7-9 combines with J gene TRBJ1-2; no clear D gene. Trimming cost V 3 bases and J 10 bases, with 12 bases left between them. This CDR3 region has 12 residues. Germline CDR1 SEHNR, CDR2 FQNEAQ (reference sequence).

The rearrangement links TRBV30 to TRBJ1-2, with a weak D call TRBD1 (6 bases). Germline assignment: CDR1 GTSNPN and CDR2 SVGIG (reference sequence). Trimming took off 0 bases at V and 6 bases at J, with 11 bases between the two ends. CDR3 length equals 13 residues. The CDR3 loop is CAWSVLTGHGYTF. CDR3 bases: TGTGCCTGGAGTGTCCTGACAGGCCATGGCTACACCTTC.

Turning to this clone: The sample holds other DNA sequences that translate to the same CDR3. The genes are TRBV9 and TRBJ1-3, with D perhaps matching TRBD1 (5 bases). The CDR3 is made up of 14 amino acids. Germline V CDR1 and CDR2: SGDLS, YYNGEE. V dropped 4 bases and J dropped 0 bases, with 8 bases sitting between them. The CDR3 coding sequence is TGTGCCAGCAGCCCCACAGGCTCTGGAAACACCATATATTTT. Protein product: CASSPTGSGNTIYF.